This T cell receptor (beta chain) was retrieved from a study of T cell repertoires in cytomegalovirus infection. This clonotype was detected only a few times. MiXCR, applied by TCRdb to the reads, yields one record per CDR3 protein. The sample lists approximately 200,000 distinct CDR3 sequences; under 30% were seen once. V gave up 4 bases and J gave up 5 bases; unmatched junction bases: 6. Germline CDR1 is SQVTM and CDR2 is ANQGSEA. The CDR3 totals 14 residues. This chain joins TRBV29-1 and TRBJ2-3; 10 bases are a match to TRBD2. This TCR was recovered from a human donor in good health (CMV status not recorded). Some clones in this sample may be carry-over from other donors' samples. The sample consisted of PBMCs. The CDR3 is CSVVSGGAGDTQYF. The CDR3, as DNA: TGCAGCGTTGTGAGCGGGGGGGCAGGAGATACGCAGTATTTT.